What follows are 19 T cell receptor beta chains derived from one specimen sequenced in a study of persistence of HIV-infected CD4 T cells. Lysates of CMV-infected fibroblasts at 8 to 10 ug/mL stimulated these cells. CD40L-negative CD69-negative CD45RO-high memory CD4+ T cells were sorted as populations depleted of antigen-responding cells. The immunoSEQ assay was version 4, run in survey mode. Data came from immunoSEQ multiplex PCR; TCRdb stores just in-frame clones and leaves some out. The repertoire holds roughly 41,000 clones, with about 85% as singletons. These receptors' antigens are unknown. The sequencing used CD4+ T cells sorted from PBMCs after roughly 19-hour stimulation, collected from a patient who received antiretroviral therapy. The receptors were sampled from an adult man with HIV who was CMV-seropositive.

The rearrangement joins TRBV9 to TRBJ2-7, with 9 bases matching TRBD2. Per germline, CDR1 SGDLS and CDR2 YYNGEE. V trimming: 5 bases; J trimming: 5 bases; junction bases outside the gene matches: 8. The CDR3 sequence is 14 residues long. CDR3 in DNA: TGTGCCAGCAGATCCGGACTAGCGAGCGACGAGCAGTACTTC. The encoded protein is CASRSGLASDEQYF.

V usage is TRBV5-1 and J usage is TRBJ2-5; 11 bases line up with TRBD2. CDR1 and CDR2 (germline): SGHRS, YFSETQ. The CDR3 runs to 14 residues. Unmatched junction bases numbered 2, after V lost 4 bases and J lost 3 bases. The CDR3 DNA is TGCGCCAGCAGCGAGGGACTAGCGGAAGAGACCCAGTACTTC. Its protein is CASSEGLAEETQYF.

This chain joins TRBV2 and TRBJ1-4; possible D gene TRBD1, 5 bases. Germline values: CDR1 SNHLY, CDR2 FYNNEI. V was pared by 8 bases and J by 8 bases, with 21 bases between. CDR3 length equals 15 residues. The CDR3 region has the DNA TGTGCCAGCGTTAATCCCCAGGGTACTGGGGAAAAACTGTTTTTT. Protein: CASVNPQGTGEKLFF.

V is TRBV27 and J is TRBJ2-7; D is perhaps TRBD2 (7 bases). The CDR3 totals 14 residues. Germline-derived CDR1 and CDR2 are MNHEY and SMNVEV (reference sequence). Trimming pared 5 bases from V and 4 bases from J, leaving 15 bases between. The CDR3 is CASSRGRGEYEQYF. The CDR3 region has the DNA TGTGCCAGCAGTAGGGGGAGGGGAGAGTACGAGCAGTACTTC.

The genes are TRBV18 and TRBJ2-5; 13 bases match TRBD2. V was clipped by 2 bases and J by 1 base; unmatched bases: 1. This CDR3 region has 16 residues. CDR1 and CDR2 from the germline V gene are KGHSH and LQKENI. The CDR3 bases are TGTGCCAGCTCACCAAGGACTAGCGGGGGCCAAGAGACCCAGTACTTC. Translating gives CASSPRTSGGQETQYF.

This clone came up a few times. Within the sample, other DNA sequences also encode this same CDR3. This chain connects TRBV27 to TRBJ1-1; D not resolved. V was trimmed by 6 bases and J by 0 bases, leaving 14 bases between them. CDR3 length: 15 residues. Germline V gene sequence: CDR1 MNHEY, CDR2 SMNVEV (reference sequence). The CDR3 DNA reads TGTGCCAGCAGAAGGACCGCTACTCTGAACACTGAAGCTTTCTTT. Protein sequence: CASRRTATLNTEAFF.

The V and J genes are TRBV6-1 and TRBJ2-3; 9 bases map to TRBD2. After removal of 5 bases from V and 2 bases from J, the junction contained 2 bases not matched to a gene. This CDR3 region has 14 residues. The V gene's germline CDR1 is MNHNS and CDR2 SASEGT. CDR3: CASSPGLATDTQYF. CDR3 in DNA: TGTGCCAGCAGTCCGGGACTAGCCACAGATACGCAGTATTTT.

V and J are TRBV7-6 and TRBJ1-5; D is possibly TRBD1 (5 bases). Between the trimmed V and J ends, which lost 5 bases and 7 bases, there was a span of 15 bases. CDR1 is SGHVS and CDR2 is FNYEAQ in the germline V gene. The CDR3 totals 14 residues. The CDR3 nucleotides are TGTGCCAGCAGCCTAGGGGATGGGGGGCAGCCCCAGCATTTT. This gives the protein CASSLGDGGQPQHF.

The chain recombines TRBV9 with TRBJ2-3; 8 nucleotides align to TRBD1. This CDR3 is 15 amino acids long. The germline CDR1 and CDR2 sequences are SGDLS and YYNGEE. Trimming at V came to 3 bases and at J to 3 bases, leaving 6 bases not matched to a gene. CDR3 in DNA: TGTGCCAGCAGCGCATCACAGGGGGTAACAGATACGCAGTATTTT. Amino acids: CASSASQGVTDTQYF.

V and J are TRBV18 and TRBJ2-7; no definite D call. Germline values: CDR1 KGHSH, CDR2 LQKENI. The V end was cut by 3 bases, the J end by 1 base, with 10 bases between. The CDR3 is 14 residues long. The CDR3 nucleotides are TGTGCCAGCTCACCCAAGAAGGGTTCCTACGAGCAGTACTTC. Protein: CASSPKKGSYEQYF.

This chain links TRBV5-1 with TRBJ1-6, with D perhaps TRBD1 (5 bases). Germline V gene lookup returns CDR1 SGHRS and CDR2 YFSETQ. This CDR3 contains 16 residues. V was shortened by 4 bases and J by 7 bases, with 18 bases between the two germline ends. The CDR3 spells CASSPRTQGENSPLHF. In DNA form, the CDR3 reads TGCGCCAGCAGCCCCAGGACGCAGGGAGAGAATTCACCCCTCCACTTT.

This sequence joins TRBV19 and TRBJ1-1; D remains unclear. This CDR3 region has 15 residues. Germline CDR1 and CDR2: LNHDA and SQIVND (reference sequence). Trimming took off 5 bases at V and 6 bases at J, with 19 bases between the two ends. The CDR3 sequence: CASSSARGVRAEAFF. The DNA for the CDR3 is TGTGCCAGTAGTTCCGCGCGGGGAGTAAGGGCTGAAGCTTTCTTT.

This clone was detected a few times. CDR3 DNA: TGTGCCAGTAGTCCCCGGGGAACCCGTTATGGCTACACCTTC. The encoded protein is CASSPRGTRYGYTF. The chain has TRBV19 and TRBJ1-2, with D unclear. The CDR3 loop spans 14 amino acids. The V end was cut by 5 bases, the J end by 5 bases, with 15 bases between. Looked up from germline, CDR1 is LNHDA and CDR2 is SQIVND (reference sequence).

The chain carries TRBV28 and TRBJ1-1, with D unresolved. This CDR3 region has 12 residues. Trimming pared 4 bases from V and 9 bases from J, leaving 12 bases between. The V gene's germline CDR1 is MDHEN and CDR2 SYDVKM. The CDR3 protein is CASSSSDRKAFF. DNA for the CDR3: TGTGCCAGCAGTTCATCCGATAGGAAAGCTTTCTTT.

The rearrangement links TRBV7-9 to TRBJ1-1, with 8 bases aligning to TRBD1. This CDR3 comprises 16 residues. V dropped 6 bases and J dropped 5; count of bases not matched to a gene: 14. The germline gives CDR1 SEHNR, CDR2 FQNEAQ (reference sequence). The CDR3 coding sequence is TGTGCCAGCAGTCCAATACAATCGACAGGGGCAACTGAAGCTTTCTTT. Protein: CASSPIQSTGATEAFF. The full variable domain, completed using reference TRBV7-9 and TRBJ1-1, is DTGVSQNPRHKITKRGQNVTFRCDPISEHNRLYWYRQTLGQGPEFLTYFQNEAQLEKSRLLSDRFSAERPKGSFSTLEIQRTEQGDSAMYLCASSPIQSTGATEAFFGQGTRLTVV.

This clone appeared a few times. The rearrangement joins TRBV7-8 to TRBJ1-1, with TRBD1 matching over 9 bases. V lost 4 bases and J lost 2; bases outside the gene matches: 2. The V gene's germline CDR1 is SGHVS and CDR2 FQNEAQ. The CDR3 is 14 amino acids. In DNA form, the CDR3 reads TGTGCCAGCAGCTGGGACAGGGTTAACACTGAAGCTTTCTTT. It yields the protein CASSWDRVNTEAFF.

For this clone: This CDR3 is also generated by other DNA sequences in the sample. The V and J genes are TRBV18 and TRBJ2-3, with 7 bases identical to TRBD1. CDR3 length: 15 amino acids. Germline V lookup: CDR1 KGHSH, CDR2 LQKENI. V gave up 2 bases and J gave up 2 bases; unmatched junction bases: 4. The CDR3 here is CASSPGGQPTDTQYF. Here the CDR3 DNA reads TGTGCCAGCTCACCAGGGGGACAGCCCACAGATACGCAGTATTTT.

This chain connects TRBV27 to TRBJ2-1; 9 bases are shared with TRBD2. Germline-derived CDR1 and CDR2 are MNHEY and SMNVEV (reference sequence). This CDR3 spans 17 amino acids. Trimming removed 5 bases from V and 8 bases from J; junction bases left unmatched: 16. The CDR3 bases are TGTGCCAGCAGTCCGCGGGGGGGCCGTAGGGCCCTACATGAGCAGTTCTTC. Residues: CASSPRGGRRALHEQFF.

This clone has just a few counts. The chain links TRBV6-5 to TRBJ1-1; D perhaps matches TRBD1 (6 bases). The length of the CDR3 is 15 residues. Germline lookup yields CDR1 MNHEY and CDR2 SVGAGI. V dropped 4 bases and J dropped 6 bases, with 18 bases sitting between them. The chain's CDR3 is CASSSTDRRAAEAFF. Written as DNA, the CDR3 is TGTGCCAGCAGTTCCACCGACAGGAGGGCCGCTGAAGCTTTCTTT.